This TCR beta chain came from a study of blood T cell repertoires in COVID-19. Measured with immunoSEQ multiplex PCR; TCRdb has only the in-frame clones, and not every one. The data contain around 72,000 clones, roughly 79% of them seen just once; the ten biggest clones take up 20%. The CDR3 contains 17 residues. Germline V gene sequence: CDR1 MDHEN, CDR2 SYDVKM. The V and J ends lost 8 bases and 3 bases respectively, with 23 bases between them. The sample taken for sequencing was peripheral blood. This clonotype was obtained from a woman in her sixties or seventies with acute or convalescent COVID-19. The rearrangement uses TRBV28 and TRBJ1-5, with a tentative D call TRBD1 (5 bases). CDR3 sequence (DNA): TGTGCCAGCCTCCGACAATTATCAGGGCGTGTCAATCAGCCCCAGCATTTT. It specifies CASLRQLSGRVNQPQHF.